A single T cell receptor (beta chain) is shown here with its context. This CDR3 comprises 14 residues. The germline gives CDR1 SGDLS, CDR2 YYNGEE. V was cut by 4 bases and J by 6 bases, with 13 bases left in between. The data were obtained in a study of blood T cell repertoires in COVID-19. Only in-frame clones appear in the TCRdb table, and some are missing; sequencing was by immunoSEQ multiplex PCR. The sample includes approximately 80,000 clones, approximately 79% of them seen just once. This TCR derives from a man in his 70s with active or convalescent COVID-19. The specimen was peripheral blood. The J gene is TRBJ2-2, the V gene TRBV9; tentative D call: TRBD2 (6 bases). CDR3: CASSSSGVPGELFF. The CDR3 coding sequence is TGTGCCAGCAGCTCATCGGGGGTTCCCGGGGAGCTGTTTTTT.